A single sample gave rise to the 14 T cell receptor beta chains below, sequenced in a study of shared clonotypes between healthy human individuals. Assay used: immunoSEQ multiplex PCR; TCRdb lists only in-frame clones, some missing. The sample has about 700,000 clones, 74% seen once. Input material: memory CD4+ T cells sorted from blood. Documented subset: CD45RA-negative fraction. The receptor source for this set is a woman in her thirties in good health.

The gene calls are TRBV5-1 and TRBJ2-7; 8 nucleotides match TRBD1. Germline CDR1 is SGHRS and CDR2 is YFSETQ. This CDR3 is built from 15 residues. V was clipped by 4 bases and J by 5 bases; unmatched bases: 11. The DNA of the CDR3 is TGCGCCAGCAGCCCAAGAGGGGACAGGACTGACGAGCAGTACTTC. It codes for CASSPRGDRTDEQYF.

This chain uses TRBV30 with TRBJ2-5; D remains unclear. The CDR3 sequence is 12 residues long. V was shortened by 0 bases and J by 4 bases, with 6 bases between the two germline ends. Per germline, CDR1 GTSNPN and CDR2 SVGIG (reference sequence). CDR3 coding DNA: TGTGCCTGGAGTGTCAGCAGAGAGACCCAGTACTTC. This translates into CAWSVSRETQYF.

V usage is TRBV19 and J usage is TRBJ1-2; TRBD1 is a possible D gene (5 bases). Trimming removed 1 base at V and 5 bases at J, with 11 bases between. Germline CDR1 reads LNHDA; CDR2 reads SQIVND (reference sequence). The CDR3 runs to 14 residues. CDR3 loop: CASSIGPGQYGYTF. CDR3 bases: TGTGCCAGTAGTATAGGACCAGGGCAGTATGGCTACACCTTC.

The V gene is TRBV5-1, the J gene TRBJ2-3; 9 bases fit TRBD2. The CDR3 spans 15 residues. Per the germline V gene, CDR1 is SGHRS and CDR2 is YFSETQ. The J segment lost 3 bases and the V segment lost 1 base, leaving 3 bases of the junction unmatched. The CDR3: CASSLPTSGTDTQYF. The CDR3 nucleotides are TGCGCCAGCAGCTTGCCGACTAGCGGAACAGATACGCAGTATTTT.

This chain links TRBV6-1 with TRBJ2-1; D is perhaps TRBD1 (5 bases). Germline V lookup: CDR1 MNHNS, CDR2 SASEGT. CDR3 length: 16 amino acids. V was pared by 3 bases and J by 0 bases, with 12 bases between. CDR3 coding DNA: TGTGCCAGCAGTGAGGGGCGGTGGAGCTCCTACAATGAGCAGTTCTTC. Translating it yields CASSEGRWSSYNEQFF.

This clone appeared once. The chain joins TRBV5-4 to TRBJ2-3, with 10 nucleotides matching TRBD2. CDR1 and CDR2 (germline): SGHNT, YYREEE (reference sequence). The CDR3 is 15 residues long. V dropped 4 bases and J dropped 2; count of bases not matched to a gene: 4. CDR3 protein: CASSLAGASTDTQYF. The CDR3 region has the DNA TGTGCCAGCAGCCTAGCGGGAGCTTCCACAGATACGCAGTATTTT.

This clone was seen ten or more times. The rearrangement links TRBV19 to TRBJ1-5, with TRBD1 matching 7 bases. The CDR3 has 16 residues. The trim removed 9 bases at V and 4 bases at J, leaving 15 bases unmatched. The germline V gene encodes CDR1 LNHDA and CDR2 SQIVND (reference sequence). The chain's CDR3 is CASPTRQGKGNQPQHF. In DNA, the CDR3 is TGTGCCAGCCCGACCCGACAGGGAAAGGGTAATCAGCCCCAGCATTTT.

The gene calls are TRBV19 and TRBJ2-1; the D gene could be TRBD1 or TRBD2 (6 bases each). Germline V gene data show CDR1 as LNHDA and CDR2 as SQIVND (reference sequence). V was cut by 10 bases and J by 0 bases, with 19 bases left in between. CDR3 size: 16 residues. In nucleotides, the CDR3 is TGTGCCACTACTAAACAGGGAGGCAGCTCCTACAATGAGCAGTTCTTC. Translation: CATTKQGGSSYNEQFF.

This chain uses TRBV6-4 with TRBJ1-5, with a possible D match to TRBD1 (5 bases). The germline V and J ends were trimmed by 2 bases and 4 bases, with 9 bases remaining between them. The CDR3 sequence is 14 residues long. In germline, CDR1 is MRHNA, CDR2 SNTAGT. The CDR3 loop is CASSDSRGNQPQHF. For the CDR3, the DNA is TGTGCCAGCAGTGACAGCCGGGGGAATCAGCCCCAGCATTTT.

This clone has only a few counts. The CDR3 loop reads CASSLTAPGTSSRSSYNEQFF. In nucleotides, the CDR3 is TGCGCCAGCAGCCTTACCGCTCCCGGGACTAGCTCCAGGAGCTCCTACAATGAGCAGTTCTTC. The V and J genes are TRBV5-1 and TRBJ2-1, with TRBD2 matching over 9 bases. With 4 bases clipped from V and 0 bases from J, the junction kept 20 bases outside the gene matches. The germline V gene encodes CDR1 SGHRS and CDR2 YFSETQ. The CDR3 is 21 residues long.

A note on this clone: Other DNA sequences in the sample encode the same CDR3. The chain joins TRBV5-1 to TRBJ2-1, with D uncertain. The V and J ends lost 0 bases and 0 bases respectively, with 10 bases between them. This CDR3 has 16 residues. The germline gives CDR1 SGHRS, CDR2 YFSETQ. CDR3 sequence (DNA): TGCGCCAGCAGCTTGGCACCCGGAAGCTCCTACAATGAGCAGTTCTTC. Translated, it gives CASSLAPGSSYNEQFF.

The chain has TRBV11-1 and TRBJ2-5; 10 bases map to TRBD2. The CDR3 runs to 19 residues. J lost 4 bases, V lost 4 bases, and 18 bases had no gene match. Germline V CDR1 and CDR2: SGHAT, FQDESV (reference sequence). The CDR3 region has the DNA TGTGCCAGCAGCTCTACGACTCGCTGGCTAGCGGGAGTATCAGAGACCCAGTACTTC. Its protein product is CASSSTTRWLAGVSETQYF.

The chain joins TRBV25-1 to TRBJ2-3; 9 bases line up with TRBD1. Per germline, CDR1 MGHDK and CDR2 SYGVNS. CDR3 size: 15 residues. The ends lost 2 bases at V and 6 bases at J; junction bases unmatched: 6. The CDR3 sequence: CASSEGDRDQDTQYF. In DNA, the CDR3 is TGTGCCAGCAGTGAAGGGGACAGGGACCAGGATACGCAGTATTTT.

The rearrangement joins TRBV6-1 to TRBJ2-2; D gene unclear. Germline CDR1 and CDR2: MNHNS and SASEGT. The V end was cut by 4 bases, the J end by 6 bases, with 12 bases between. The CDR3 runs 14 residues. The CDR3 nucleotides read TGTGCCAGCAGTGTTCAGTCTTCGTCCGGGGAGCTGTTTTTT. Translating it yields CASSVQSSSGELFF.